This T cell receptor beta chain comes out of a study of T-cell memory formation after mild COVID-19. Study-wide findings and caveats: What remained unconfirmed was the SARS-CoV-2 specificity of second-wave clones peaking on day 37. Some clones that responded turned up in pre-infection memory, which suggests that cross-reactive memory joined in.

With 0 bases clipped from V and 0 bases from J, the junction kept 5 bases outside the gene matches. The CDR3 runs to 17 residues. The V gene's germline CDR1 is SGHVS and CDR2 FNYEAQ. TCRdb re-analysed the 5' RACE reads in MiXCR, keeping a single row per CDR3 protein. The sample has around 340,000 distinct CDR3 sequences; roughly 15% are singletons. Worth noting for this clonotype: Its antigen is not identified.

The sample comprised PBMCs or a T cell subset sorted from them (not recorded which). V and J are TRBV7-6 and TRBJ2-7, with 10 bases identical to TRBD2. The clonotype was recovered from a man in his late teens or twenties who had mild COVID-19 (a few samples of this study predate the infection). Cell type and time point are not known. DNA for the CDR3: TGTGCCAGCAGCTTAGCGGGGCTAGCGGGGGACTCCTACGAGCAGTACGTC. Translating gives CASSLAGLAGDSYEQYV.